This passage covers 30 T cell receptor beta chains from one sample sequenced in a study of T cell responses to AZD1222 COVID-19 vaccine. The repertoire was sequenced with immunoSEQ multiplex PCR; TCRdb's copy has only in-frame clones and lacks some. In the table there are 100,000 to 150,000 clones, 80% to 95% of which are singletons. The sequenced sample was peripheral blood, obtained on day 0 of MenACWY control vaccination. These TCRs come from an adult in good health.

V gene TRBV28 combines with J gene TRBJ1-3; unclear D gene. This CDR3 is built from 13 residues. Trimming stripped 3 bases from V and 1 base from J, with 4 bases between. From germline, CDR1 is MDHEN and CDR2 SYDVKM. In DNA, the CDR3 is TGTGCCAGCAGTTTGTCTTCTGGAAACACCATATATTTT. As protein: CASSLSSGNTIYF.

The rearrangement uses TRBV5-4 and TRBJ1-2, with TRBD1 identical over 8 bases. The CDR3 is 15 residues long. Germline values: CDR1 SGHNT, CDR2 YYREEE (reference sequence). The junction had 6 bases not matched to a gene; V was cut back by 1 base and J by 4 bases. Here the CDR3 reads CASSLWDRRTYGYTF. The CDR3, as DNA: TGTGCCAGCAGCTTGTGGGACAGGAGAACCTATGGCTACACCTTC.

The sample holds a few counts of this clone. The gene calls are TRBV21-1 and TRBJ1-5; TRBD1, the table's D call, was not compared with the DNA. TRBV21-1 corresponds to a pseudogene. CDR3 length: 18 amino acids. The CDR3 here is CASSKRAFTVISNQPQHF. CDR3 DNA sequence: TGTGCCAGCAGCAAAAGAGCTTTTACAGTGATTAGCAATCAGCCCCAGCATTTT.

The J gene is TRBJ1-2, the V gene TRBV10-3; D unclear. Trimming stripped 3 bases from V and 4 bases from J, with 9 bases between. CDR3 length equals 13 residues. CDR1 and CDR2 from the germline V gene are ENHRY and SYGVKD. CDR3: CAISDGVLYGYTF. DNA for the CDR3: TGTGCCATCAGTGACGGGGTGCTCTATGGCTACACCTTC.

V and J are TRBV29-1 and TRBJ1-4, with a possible D match to TRBD1 (5 bases). V shed 7 bases and J shed 8 bases, with 14 bases lying between them. This CDR3 spans 12 amino acids. From germline, CDR1 is SQVTM and CDR2 ANQGSEA. As DNA, the CDR3 is TGCAGCGCCGCGGACGGGGGAGAAAAACTGTTTTTT. This encodes CSAADGGEKLFF.

The CDR3 loop is CASSLVGGISYNEQFF. The DNA for the CDR3 is TGTGCCAGCAGCTTAGTAGGAGGAATTTCCTACAATGAGCAGTTCTTC. This chain uses TRBV7-9 with TRBJ2-1; possible D gene TRBD2, 5 bases. The germline V and J ends were trimmed by 1 base and 1 base, with 11 bases remaining between them. CDR1 SEHNR and CDR2 FQNEAQ come from the germline V gene (reference sequence). This CDR3 contains 16 residues.

This chain uses TRBV4-2 with TRBJ2-3; 9 nucleotides agree with TRBD2. The CDR3 loop spans 18 amino acids. Unmatched junction bases numbered 8, after V lost 1 base and J lost 0 bases. Germline V CDR1 and CDR2: LGHNA, YNFKEQ. The CDR3 bases are TGTGCCAGCAGCCAAGTTTCTAGCGGGGTCTCTAGCACAGATACGCAGTATTTT. The encoded protein is CASSQVSSGVSSTDTQYF.

The gene calls are TRBV14 and TRBJ1-1; 7 bases are a match to TRBD1. V was pared by 5 bases and J by 5 bases, with 11 bases of the junction left unmatched. Germline loops: CDR1 SGHDN, CDR2 FVKESK. The CDR3 extends over 15 amino acids. As DNA, the CDR3 is TGTGCCAGCAGCTCACACAGGGGTTGGGGGACTGAAGCTTTCTTT. It is translated as CASSSHRGWGTEAFF. The full variable domain, its missing parts supplied by reference TRBV14 and TRBJ1-1, is EAGVTQFPSHSVIEKGQTVTLRCDPISGHDNLYWYRRVMGKEIKFLLHFVKESKQDESGMPNNRFLAERTGGTYSTLKVQPAELEDSGVYFCASSSHRGWGTEAFFGQGTRLTVV.

The rearrangement joins TRBV7-3 to TRBJ2-7; D is possibly TRBD1 (5 bases). Trimming left V 1 base short and J 0 bases short, with 7 bases between. The CDR3 is made up of 14 amino acids. Germline V gene data show CDR1 as SGHTA and CDR2 as FQGTGA. The DNA of the CDR3 is TGTGCCAGCAGCTTAAACAGGAGCTCCTACGAGCAGTACTTC. As protein: CASSLNRSSYEQYF.

The chain couples TRBV5-5 to TRBJ2-1, with 7 bases aligning to TRBD2. The V and J ends lost 4 bases and 0 bases, in that order; junction bases with no gene match: 10. This CDR3 spans 17 amino acids. Germline V lookup: CDR1 SGHKS, CDR2 YYEKEE (reference sequence). CDR3 coding DNA: TGTGCCAGCAGCCCCGCTGCGGGAGTAAGCTCCTACAATGAGCAGTTCTTC. Its translation: CASSPAAGVSSYNEQFF.

V is TRBV11-2 and J is TRBJ1-1; no clear D. This CDR3 contains 15 residues. Trimming stripped 1 base from V and 3 bases from J, with 12 bases between. Per germline, CDR1 SGHAT and CDR2 FQNNGV. The CDR3 sequence: CASSLVPERDTEAFF. The CDR3, as DNA: TGTGCCAGCAGCTTAGTTCCAGAGAGGGACACTGAAGCTTTCTTT.

The CDR3 reads CASSQVVAGGQPQHF. The DNA for the CDR3 is TGCGCCAGCAGCCAAGTAGTGGCAGGTGGCCAGCCCCAGCATTTT. The chain uses TRBV4-1 and TRBJ1-5; D call uncertain. This CDR3 has 15 residues. The V and J ends lost 1 base and 7 bases respectively, with 14 bases between them. The V gene's germline CDR1 is MGHRA and CDR2 YSYEKL.

For the CDR3, the DNA is TGCAGTGCTTCGGACAACTACGAGCAGTACGTC. Protein sequence: CSASDNYEQYV. The chain combines TRBV20-1 with TRBJ2-7; D may be TRBD1 (5 bases). In germline, CDR1 is DFQATT, CDR2 SNEGSKA (reference sequence). This CDR3 has 11 residues. With 5 bases removed from V and 3 bases from J, the gap between germline ends came to 8 bases.

The chain is built from TRBV5-5 and TRBJ1-2; D unresolved. The CDR3 length is 14 residues. Per germline, CDR1 SGHKS and CDR2 YYEKEE (reference sequence). Trimming pared 5 bases from V and 10 bases from J, leaving 21 bases between. The CDR3 sequence: CASRTSWEWGSYTF. The CDR3 DNA is TGTGCCAGCAGAACCAGCTGGGAGTGGGGTTCCTACACCTTC.

This rearrangement joins TRBV5-5 to TRBJ1-4; 7 positions agree with TRBD1. CDR1 is SGHKS and CDR2 is YYEKEE in the germline V gene (reference sequence). The CDR3 totals 14 residues. With 3 bases clipped from V and 5 bases from J, the junction kept 4 bases outside the gene matches. The chain's CDR3 is CASSSDRPNEKLFF. The CDR3 DNA sequence: TGTGCCAGCAGCTCGGACAGGCCCAATGAAAAACTGTTTTTT.

The CDR3 spells CASSQAPGGWGGELFF. CDR3 bases: TGCGCCAGCAGCCAAGCCCCAGGGGGATGGGGTGGGGAGCTGTTTTTT. The genes are TRBV4-3 and TRBJ2-2, with 7 bases identical to TRBD1. V shed 1 base, J shed 8 bases, and the junction held 10 bases outside the gene matches. This CDR3 region has 16 residues. Germline V lookup: CDR1 LGHNA, CDR2 YSLEER.

J is TRBJ1-2 and V is TRBV28; 9 nucleotides line up with TRBD1. Trimming removed 2 bases from V and 6 bases from J; junction bases left unmatched: 10. This CDR3 spans 16 amino acids. The germline V gene encodes CDR1 MDHEN and CDR2 SYDVKM. This CDR3 is CASSLPGTGKENGYTF. DNA for the CDR3: TGTGCCAGCAGTTTACCTGGGACAGGGAAAGAAAATGGCTACACCTTC.

The chain couples TRBV7-9 to TRBJ1-2; D gene unclear. From germline, CDR1 is SEHNR and CDR2 FQNEAQ (reference sequence). This CDR3 comprises 13 residues. The germline V and J ends were trimmed by 3 bases and 2 bases, with 7 bases remaining between them. CDR3 loop: CASSLLQNYGYTF. CDR3 sequence (DNA): TGTGCCAGCAGCTTGCTACAGAACTATGGCTACACCTTC.

This clone was found a few times. The gene calls are TRBV10-2 and TRBJ1-6, with D possibly being TRBD1 (5 bases). Germline-derived CDR1 and CDR2 are WSHSY and SAAADI. The CDR3 extends over 14 amino acids. V was clipped by 6 bases and J by 5 bases, with 11 bases between them. This chain's CDR3 is CASSARQNNSPLHF. CDR3 DNA: TGCGCCAGCAGCGCGAGACAGAATAATTCACCCCTCCACTTT.

Only one count was recorded for this clone. J is TRBJ1-2 and V is TRBV24-1; the D gene is possibly TRBD1 (6 bases). CDR3 length: 14 residues. Trimming left V 9 bases short and J 4 bases short, with 17 bases between. Germline CDR1 reads KGHDR; CDR2 reads SFDVKD. CDR3 DNA: TGTGCCACCCCAGACAGGCCACCCTCCTATGGCTACACCTTC. This encodes CATPDRPPSYGYTF.

This chain connects TRBV7-3 to TRBJ2-1; D gene ambiguous. Deletions cut 1 base from V and 2 bases from J, with 18 bases between. The CDR3 is made up of 18 amino acids. From germline, CDR1 is SGHTA and CDR2 FQGTGA. This CDR3 reads CASSLIFDGPPPYNEQFF. CDR3 DNA sequence: TGTGCCAGCAGCTTAATTTTTGACGGGCCTCCCCCCTACAATGAGCAGTTCTTC.

The chain recombines TRBV2 with TRBJ2-1, with 7 bases fitting TRBD2. The germline CDR1 and CDR2 sequences are SNHLY and FYNNEI. Trimming cost V 8 bases and J 5 bases; bases outside gene matches: 15. The CDR3 sequence is 16 residues long. This chain's CDR3 is CASGDRVAGGNNEQFF. Written as DNA, the CDR3 is TGTGCCAGCGGAGACCGGGTAGCGGGTGGGAACAATGAGCAGTTCTTC. Variable domain in full (rest from reference TRBV2 and TRBJ2-1): EPEVTQTPSHQVTQMGQEVILRCVPISNHLYFYWYRQILGQKVEFLVSFYNNEISEKSEIFDDQFSVERPDGSNFTLKIRSTKLEDSAMYFCASGDRVAGGNNEQFFGPGTRLTVL.

The CDR3 DNA reads as TGTGCCAGCTCACCATCGACAGCGAACACTGAAGCTTTCTTT. Its protein product is CASSPSTANTEAFF. V and J are TRBV18 and TRBJ1-1; weak D call: TRBD1 (5 bases). Trimming removed 2 bases at V and 1 base at J, with 8 bases between. The CDR3 is 14 amino acids. Germline CDR1 is KGHSH and CDR2 is LQKENI.

The CDR3 sequence is CASSLDGYGYTF. Written as DNA, the CDR3 is TGCGCCAGCAGCTTGGACGGTTATGGCTACACCTTC. The chain joins TRBV5-1 to TRBJ1-2, with unresolved D. This CDR3 is 12 amino acids long. Trimming took off 0 bases at V and 5 bases at J, with 5 bases between the two ends. Per the germline V gene, CDR1 is SGHRS and CDR2 is YFSETQ.

Worth noting for this clone: This CDR3 is also generated by other DNA sequences in the sample. The V and J genes are TRBV7-9 and TRBJ2-2, with TRBD2 matching over 11 bases. The CDR3 totals 14 residues. CDR1 SEHNR and CDR2 FQNEAQ come from the germline V gene (reference sequence). The V segment lost 5 bases and the J segment 5 bases; nucleotides outside the gene matches: 1. The CDR3 nucleotides are TGTGCCAGCAGCCCTAGCGGGGGGACCGGGGAGCTGTTTTTT. Residues: CASSPSGGTGELFF.

The chain carries TRBV27 and TRBJ1-4; 7 nucleotides agree with TRBD1. V lost 1 base, J lost 4 bases, and 3 bases stayed unmatched. The CDR3 contains 15 residues. Germline-derived CDR1 and CDR2 are MNHEY and SMNVEV (reference sequence). The CDR3 DNA sequence: TGTGCCAGCAGTTTATGGACAGGAAATAATGAAAAACTGTTTTTT. Its translation is CASSLWTGNNEKLFF.

This sequence joins TRBV27 and TRBJ2-6, with D unresolved. CDR3 size: 14 residues. Trimming removed 8 bases from V and 3 bases from J, with 11 bases in between. Germline V gene data show CDR1 as MNHEY and CDR2 as SMNVEV (reference sequence). CDR3 amino acids: CASLSLFGANVLTF. The CDR3 nucleotides are TGTGCCAGCCTATCCCTTTTTGGGGCCAACGTCCTGACTTTC. Full variable domain (missing parts from reference TRBV27 and TRBJ2-6): EAQVTQNPRYLITVTGKKLTVTCSQNMNHEYMSWYRQDPGLGLRQIYYSMNVEVTDKGDVPEGYKVSRKEKRNFPLILESPSPNQTSLYFCASLSLFGANVLTFGAGSRLTVL.

For the CDR3, the DNA is TGCGCCAGCAGCGAGAGCGGGAGCTCCTACAATGAGCAGTTCTTC. Translated: CASSESGSSYNEQFF. This chain uses TRBV4-1 with TRBJ2-1; 8 bases agree with TRBD2. V was pared by 5 bases and J by 0 bases, with 3 bases of the junction left unmatched. This CDR3 region has 15 residues. From germline, CDR1 is MGHRA and CDR2 YSYEKL.

The gene calls are TRBV19 and TRBJ1-2, with D uncertain. Germline CDR1 and CDR2: LNHDA and SQIVND (reference sequence). The CDR3 length is 12 residues. V dropped 3 bases and J dropped 6 bases, with 8 bases sitting between them. CDR3 sequence reads: CASSITGNGYTF. The CDR3, as DNA: TGTGCCAGTAGTATCACCGGAAATGGCTACACCTTC.

The chain is built from TRBV29-1 and TRBJ1-2; TRBD1 matches at 8 bases. The junction had 5 bases not matched to a gene; V was cut back by 5 bases and J by 6 bases. The CDR3 extends over 12 amino acids. Germline V gene data show CDR1 as SQVTM and CDR2 as ANQGSEA. The CDR3 is CSVPTGEDGYTF. DNA of the CDR3: TGCAGCGTTCCGACAGGGGAGGATGGCTACACCTTC.